This TCR beta chain is drawn from a study of CD8 T cells in Susac syndrome. Regarding the study as a whole: The study recognized that its TCR sequencing and HLA analysis covered a relatively small number of individuals.

Random hexamers were used to reverse transcribe an amount of about 0.45 to 1 ug RNA. The authors amplified TCR beta CDR3 across 54 Vbeta and 13 Jbeta using immunoSEQ multiplex PCR. Using its own MiXCR run on the immunoSEQ multiplex PCR reads, TCRdb lists one record per CDR3 protein. The table lists 200,000 to 250,000 distinct CDR3 sequences, approximately 90% of them singletons. Sequencing of TCR beta, carried out with a high-throughput approach, was applied to CD8+ and CD4+ T cells from the blood. Negative isolation yielded the CD8+ and CD4+ T cells, while FACS enriched the TEMRA cells. CDR1 WSHSY and CDR2 SAAADI come from the germline V gene. V was cut by 3 bases and J by 0 bases, with 12 bases left in between. This CDR3 comprises 15 residues. Worth noting for this clonotype: What it binds is unknown.

This rearrangement joins TRBV10-2 to TRBJ2-7; D uncertain. Sequencing input: CD8+ T cells from PBMCs. The sequence derives from a human donor with multiple sclerosis. The CDR3 sequence: CASSDGPNPSYEQYF. The CDR3 DNA follows: TGCGCCAGCAGTGACGGCCCGAACCCCTCCTACGAGCAGTACTTC.